A single T cell receptor (beta chain) is shown here with its context. The antigen this receptor binds is unknown. Nothing much larger sits one base from this clone, and base qualities are not available. The data derive from a study of shared clonotypes between healthy human individuals (dated by TCRdb to about 2020). At the level of the whole study: The cohort included a few men and two women between 18 and 49 years of age. For each donor, CD4 naive and CD4 memory were each given three plates, CD8 naive was given two plates, and CD8 memory was given one plate. To estimate repertoire size and how much clonotypes are shared between individuals, the study performed deep sequencing of blood TCR repertoires from about 5 healthy adults. Libraries were prepared and TCR repertoires were sequenced by different laboratories using diverse techniques, in order to increase sequencing depth and limit assay-specific biases. Between about 0.85 and 8.9 billion PBMCs per donor were obtained by leukapheresis. The study at large found these results: Pairwise subsampling indicated that sequencing depth was expected to affect the degree of clonotype sharing among donors. Because the study included a small number of donors, the genetic and exposure-history diversity represented was limited. Sampling was restricted to blood, and TCR repertoires in tissue are likely to differ from TCR repertoires in blood. Compared with non-shared clonotypes, clonotypes shared by all four sorted-subset donors had higher generation probabilities. Naive subsets generally had larger estimated clonotype richness than memory subsets. Roughly 5% of naive CD4, 3.5% of naive CD8, roughly 2.4% of memory CD4, and roughly 0.4% of memory CD8 clonotypes were shared across four donors. Incomplete sequencing was indicated by rarefaction of sorted-subset datasets, despite the large sequencing depth.

TCR CDR3 regions were amplified from genomic DNA by multiplex PCR using the deep immunoSEQ assay. For each cell subset, the extracted genomic DNA was distributed evenly across all wells of several immunoSEQ 96-well plates, and each plate served as one replicate. Each replicate PCR for sorted subsets received around 0.2 ug genomic DNA, equal to about 30,000 T cell genomes. Purified libraries were quantified with a Qubit 3.0 fluorometer, sized on a Bioanalyzer 2100, and re-quantified with the KAPA Library Quantification kit. Each immunoSEQ 96-well plate was sequenced on its own single-read 150-cycle Illumina NextSeq 550 flow cell. In the paper's pipeline: Because the immunoSEQ output held only junctional sequences and lacked quality scores, the filtering could not match the filtering applied to full-length reads. To assign V/J genes and CDR3, sequences were annotated using PyIR, a Python wrapper for IgBLAST v1.9, with IMGT germline references. Reads with weak V/J assignments (E-value above 1e-6), missing CDR3, stop codons, out-of-frame junctions, or ambiguous translated residues were removed. V3J clonotypes were defined as sequences sharing the same inferred V gene, J gene, and CDR3 amino acid sequence. To compute the percentage overlap between repertoires, the number of shared unique clonotypes was divided by the size of the smaller repertoire. Repertoire richness was assessed with RTK rarefaction, the Chao1 estimator, and Recon v2.1 estimates of unobserved clonotypes. Generation probabilities were computed with OLGA for all TCRbeta clonotypes obtained by the gDNA method from a handful of donors. TCRdb took over this immuneACCESS table, retaining in-frame rearrangements with V and J assigned. Such tables are incomplete; in checked studies, under half of the missing clones stem from an unresolved V gene, and the remainder is unexplained. The DNA gave D and trimming, while V, J and clone size come from that table. The sample data list roughly 520,000 clones, and about 96% of these were observed just once. The top ten clonotypes cover about 0.068% of the sample.

Taken from cysteine to phenylalanine, the CDR3 has 15 residues. Of the read, only the CDR3 DNA is kept; its 45 bases are in frame from base 1. V is pared back by 5 bases and J by 5 bases, with 18 bases lying between the germline termini. In the germline V gene (reference sequence), CDR1 corresponds to SGHAT and CDR2 to FQDESV. The donors were healthy, HIV-negative adults with no recently reported acute infections or vaccinations. Every donor was a Caucasian adult residing in Nashville, Tennessee, USA. CD4+ T cells were enriched by magnetic negative selection; naive cells were then positively selected on CD45RA, and the negative fraction formed the memory subset. After blood collection by leukapheresis, PBMCs were isolated using Ficoll-Histopaque density gradient centrifugation and then cryopreserved in the vapor phase of liquid nitrogen. Purity and quantity of every magnetically sorted T cell population were checked by analytical flow cytometry. Each sorted fraction had its genomic DNA isolated and then quantified by UV absorbance on a Nanodrop 2000c.

This TCR was sampled from a woman younger than 45 in good health. The sequencing input was naive CD4+ T cells sorted from blood. Per the publication, the cell subset or site label means: CD45RA+ positively selected. Recombination linked TRBV11-1 to TRBJ2-5; the D segment cannot be called with confidence. The CDR3 loop reads CASSTRTGIVETQYF. Here is the DNA: TGTGCCAGCAGCACACGGACCGGAATTGTGGAGACCCAGTACTTC.